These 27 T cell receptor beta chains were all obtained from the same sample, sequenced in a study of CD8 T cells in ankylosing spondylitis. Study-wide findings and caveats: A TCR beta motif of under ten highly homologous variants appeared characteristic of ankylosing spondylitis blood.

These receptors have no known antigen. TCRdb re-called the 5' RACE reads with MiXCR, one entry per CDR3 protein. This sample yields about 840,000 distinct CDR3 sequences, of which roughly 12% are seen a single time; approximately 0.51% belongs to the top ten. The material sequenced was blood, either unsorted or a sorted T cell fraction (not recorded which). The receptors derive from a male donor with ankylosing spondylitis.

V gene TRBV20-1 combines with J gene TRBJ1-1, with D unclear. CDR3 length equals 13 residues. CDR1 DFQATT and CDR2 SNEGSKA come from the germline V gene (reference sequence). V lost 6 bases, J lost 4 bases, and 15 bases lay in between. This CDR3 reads CSAQEGGGTEAFF. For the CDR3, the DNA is TGCAGTGCCCAGGAGGGAGGTGGCACTGAAGCTTTCTTT.

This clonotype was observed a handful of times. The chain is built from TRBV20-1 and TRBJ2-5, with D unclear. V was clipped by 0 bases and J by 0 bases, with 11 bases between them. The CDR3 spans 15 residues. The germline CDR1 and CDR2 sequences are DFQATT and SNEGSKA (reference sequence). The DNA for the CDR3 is TGCAGTGCTAGAGATCTAAAAAGAAACCAAGAGACCCAGTACTTC. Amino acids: CSARDLKRNQETQYF.

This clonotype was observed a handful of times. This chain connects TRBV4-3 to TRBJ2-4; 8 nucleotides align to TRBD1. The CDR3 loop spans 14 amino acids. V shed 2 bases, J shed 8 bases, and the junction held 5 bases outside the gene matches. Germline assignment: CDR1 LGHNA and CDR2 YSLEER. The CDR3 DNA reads TGCGCCAGCAGCCAAAGGACAGGGTCGGACATTCAGTACTTC. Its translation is CASSQRTGSDIQYF.

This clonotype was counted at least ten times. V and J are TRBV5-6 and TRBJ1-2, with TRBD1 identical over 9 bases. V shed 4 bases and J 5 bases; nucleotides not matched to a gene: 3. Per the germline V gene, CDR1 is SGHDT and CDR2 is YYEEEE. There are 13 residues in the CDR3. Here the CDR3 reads CASSRQGVYGYTF. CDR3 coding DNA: TGTGCCAGCAGCCGACAGGGGGTTTATGGCTACACCTTC.

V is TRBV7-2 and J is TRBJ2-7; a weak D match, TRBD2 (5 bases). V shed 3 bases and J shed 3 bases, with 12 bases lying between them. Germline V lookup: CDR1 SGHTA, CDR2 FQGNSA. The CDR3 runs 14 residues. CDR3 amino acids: CASSFRTTIYEQYF. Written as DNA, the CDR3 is TGTGCCAGCAGCTTCCGAACGACTATCTACGAGCAGTACTTC.

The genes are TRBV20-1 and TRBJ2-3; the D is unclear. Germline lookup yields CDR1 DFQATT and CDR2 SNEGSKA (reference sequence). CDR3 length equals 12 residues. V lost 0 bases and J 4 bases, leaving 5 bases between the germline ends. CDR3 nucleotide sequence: TGCAGTGCTAGAGATCTATCAGATACGCAGTATTTT. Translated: CSARDLSDTQYF.

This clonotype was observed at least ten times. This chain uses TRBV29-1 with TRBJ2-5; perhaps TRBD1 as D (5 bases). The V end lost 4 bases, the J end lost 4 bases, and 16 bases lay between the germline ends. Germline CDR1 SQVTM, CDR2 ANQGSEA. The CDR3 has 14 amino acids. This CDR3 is CSVGSGRVVETQYF. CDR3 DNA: TGCAGCGTTGGGTCTGGCAGGGTGGTAGAGACCCAGTACTTC.

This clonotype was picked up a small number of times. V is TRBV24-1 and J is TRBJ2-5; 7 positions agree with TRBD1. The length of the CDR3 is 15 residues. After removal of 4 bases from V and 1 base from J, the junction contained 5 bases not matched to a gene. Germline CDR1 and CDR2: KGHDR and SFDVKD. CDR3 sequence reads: CATSENDRAQETQYF. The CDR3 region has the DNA TGTGCCACCAGTGAGAACGACAGGGCCCAAGAGACCCAGTACTTC.

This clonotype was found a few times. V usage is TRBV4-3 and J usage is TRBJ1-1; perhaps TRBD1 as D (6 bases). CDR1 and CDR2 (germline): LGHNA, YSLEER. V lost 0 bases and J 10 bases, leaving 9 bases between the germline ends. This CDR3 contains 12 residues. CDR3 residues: CASSQEAGAAFF. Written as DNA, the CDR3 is TGCGCCAGCAGCCAAGAAGCAGGGGCAGCTTTCTTT.

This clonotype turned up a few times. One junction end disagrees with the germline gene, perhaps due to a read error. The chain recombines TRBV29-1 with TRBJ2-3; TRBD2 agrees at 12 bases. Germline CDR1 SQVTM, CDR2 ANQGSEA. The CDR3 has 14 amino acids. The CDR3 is CSVEGLAGSDTQYF. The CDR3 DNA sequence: TGCAGCGTAGAAGGACTAGCGGGATCAGATACGCAGTATTTT.

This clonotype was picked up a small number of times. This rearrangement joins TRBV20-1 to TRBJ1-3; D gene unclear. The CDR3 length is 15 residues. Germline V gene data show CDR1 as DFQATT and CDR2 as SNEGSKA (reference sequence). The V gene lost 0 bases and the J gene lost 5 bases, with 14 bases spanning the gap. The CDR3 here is CSARDTMAGRNTIYF. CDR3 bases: TGCAGTGCTAGAGATACCATGGCAGGCCGAAACACCATATATTTT.

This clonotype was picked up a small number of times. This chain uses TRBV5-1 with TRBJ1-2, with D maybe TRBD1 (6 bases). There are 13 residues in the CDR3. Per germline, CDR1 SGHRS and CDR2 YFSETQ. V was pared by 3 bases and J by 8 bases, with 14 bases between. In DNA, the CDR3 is TGCGCCAGCAGCTCGGACTTAGGGGGAGGCTACACCTTC. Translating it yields CASSSDLGGGYTF.

The DNA for the CDR3 is TGTGCCAGCACGGCCTGGGGCTATGAAAAACTGTTTTTT. Translation gives CASTAWGYEKLFF. This chain joins TRBV12-3 or TRBV12-4 and TRBJ1-4; D might be TRBD1 (5 bases). The CDR3 extends over 13 amino acids. Trimming removed 7 bases from V and 6 bases from J, with 12 bases in between.

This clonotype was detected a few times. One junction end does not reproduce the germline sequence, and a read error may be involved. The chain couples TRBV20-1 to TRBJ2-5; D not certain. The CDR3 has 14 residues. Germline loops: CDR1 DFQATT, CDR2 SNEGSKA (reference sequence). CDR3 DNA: TGCAGTGCTAGAGATCCGCGAACTCAAGGGACCCAGTACTTC. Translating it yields CSARDPRTQGTQYF.

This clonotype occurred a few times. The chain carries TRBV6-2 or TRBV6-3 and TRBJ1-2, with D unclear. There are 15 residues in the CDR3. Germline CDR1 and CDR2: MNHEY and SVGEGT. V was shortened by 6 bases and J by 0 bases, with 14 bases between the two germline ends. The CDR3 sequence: CASSRQKNTNYGYTF. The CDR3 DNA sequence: TGTGCCAGCAGCCGGCAGAAGAACACTAACTATGGCTACACCTTC.

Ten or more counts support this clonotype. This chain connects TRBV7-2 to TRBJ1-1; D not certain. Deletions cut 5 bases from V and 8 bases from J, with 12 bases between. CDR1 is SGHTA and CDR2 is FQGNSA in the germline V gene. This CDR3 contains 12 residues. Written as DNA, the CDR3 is TGTGCCAGCAGCCTAAACCGACGGGAAGCTTTCTTT. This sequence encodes CASSLNRREAFF.

DNA of the CDR3: TGCAGTGCTAGAGATCGAGCGGGGAGGTCCTACGAGCAGTACTTC. Translation: CSARDRAGRSYEQYF. The chain links TRBV20-1 to TRBJ2-7, with 7 bases that match TRBD2. The germline V gene encodes CDR1 DFQATT and CDR2 SNEGSKA (reference sequence). The CDR3 contains 15 residues. The junction had 6 bases not matched to a gene; V was cut back by 0 bases and J by 1 base.

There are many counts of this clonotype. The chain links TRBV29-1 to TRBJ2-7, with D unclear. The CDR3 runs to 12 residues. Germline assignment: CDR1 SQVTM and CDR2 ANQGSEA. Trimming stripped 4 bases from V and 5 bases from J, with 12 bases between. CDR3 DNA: TGCAGCGTTGGAGGTAAGGGTGACGAGCAGTACTTC. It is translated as CSVGGKGDEQYF.

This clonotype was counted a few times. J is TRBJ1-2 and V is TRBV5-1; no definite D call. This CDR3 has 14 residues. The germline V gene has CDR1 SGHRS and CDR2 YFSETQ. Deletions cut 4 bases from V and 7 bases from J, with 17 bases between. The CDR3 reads CASSGGSSGAGYTF. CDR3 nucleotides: TGCGCCAGCAGCGGCGGCAGCTCCGGAGCTGGCTACACCTTC.

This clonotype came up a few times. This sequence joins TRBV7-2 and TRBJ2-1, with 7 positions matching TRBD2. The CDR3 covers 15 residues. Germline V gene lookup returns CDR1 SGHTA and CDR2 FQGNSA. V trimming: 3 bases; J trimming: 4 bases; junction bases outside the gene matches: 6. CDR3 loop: CASSFQPSGYNEQFF. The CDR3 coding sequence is TGTGCCAGCAGCTTTCAGCCTAGCGGTTACAATGAGCAGTTCTTC. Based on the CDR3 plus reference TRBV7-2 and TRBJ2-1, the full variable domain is GAGVSQSPSNKVTEKGKDVELRCDPISGHTALYWYRQSLGQGLEFLIYFQGNSAPDKSGLPSDRFSAERTGGSVSTLTIQRTQQEDSAVYLCASSFQPSGYNEQFFGPGTRLTVL.

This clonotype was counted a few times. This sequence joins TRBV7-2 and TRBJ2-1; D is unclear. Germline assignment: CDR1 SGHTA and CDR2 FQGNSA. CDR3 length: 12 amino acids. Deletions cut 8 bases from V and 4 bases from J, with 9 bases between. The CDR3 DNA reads TGTGCCAGCGGACCTCTGTACAATGAGCAGTTCTTC. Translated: CASGPLYNEQFF.

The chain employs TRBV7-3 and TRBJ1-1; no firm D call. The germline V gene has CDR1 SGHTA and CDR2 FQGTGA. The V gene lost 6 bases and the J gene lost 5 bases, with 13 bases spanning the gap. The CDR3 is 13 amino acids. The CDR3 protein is CASSTHPGTEAFF. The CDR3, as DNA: TGTGCCAGCAGTACCCATCCCGGGACTGAAGCTTTCTTT.

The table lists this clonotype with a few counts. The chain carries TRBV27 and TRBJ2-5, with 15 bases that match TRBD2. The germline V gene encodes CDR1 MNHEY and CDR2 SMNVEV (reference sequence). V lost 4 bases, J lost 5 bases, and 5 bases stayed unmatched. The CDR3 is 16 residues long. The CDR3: CASSSSGTSGGETQYF. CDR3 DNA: TGTGCCAGCAGTTCCTCGGGGACTAGCGGGGGGGAGACCCAGTACTTC.

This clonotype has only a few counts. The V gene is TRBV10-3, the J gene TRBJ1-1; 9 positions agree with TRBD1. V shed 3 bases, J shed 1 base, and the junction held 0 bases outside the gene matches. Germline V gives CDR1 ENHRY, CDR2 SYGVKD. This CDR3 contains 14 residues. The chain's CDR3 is CAISEQGANTEAFF. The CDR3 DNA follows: TGTGCCATCAGTGAACAGGGGGCGAACACTGAAGCTTTCTTT.

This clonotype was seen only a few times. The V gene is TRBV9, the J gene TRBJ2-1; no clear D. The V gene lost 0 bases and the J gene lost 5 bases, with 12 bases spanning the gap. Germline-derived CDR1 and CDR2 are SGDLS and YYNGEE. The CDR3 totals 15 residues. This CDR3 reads CASSVVPRWDNEQFF. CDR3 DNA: TGTGCCAGCAGCGTAGTGCCGCGGTGGGACAATGAGCAGTTCTTC.

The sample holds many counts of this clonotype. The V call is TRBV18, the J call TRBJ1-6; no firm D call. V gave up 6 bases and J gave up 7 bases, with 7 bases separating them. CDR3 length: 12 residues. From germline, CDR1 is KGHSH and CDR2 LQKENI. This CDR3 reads CASSLPNSPLHF. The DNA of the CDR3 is TGTGCCAGCTCGCTGCCCAATTCACCCCTCCACTTT.

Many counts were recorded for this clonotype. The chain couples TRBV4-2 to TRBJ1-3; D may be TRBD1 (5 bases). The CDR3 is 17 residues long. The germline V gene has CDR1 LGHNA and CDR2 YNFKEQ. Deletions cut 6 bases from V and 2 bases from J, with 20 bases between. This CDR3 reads CASSPSGQYRTGNTIYF. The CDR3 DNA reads TGTGCCAGCAGTCCATCAGGGCAATACCGAACTGGAAACACCATATATTTT.